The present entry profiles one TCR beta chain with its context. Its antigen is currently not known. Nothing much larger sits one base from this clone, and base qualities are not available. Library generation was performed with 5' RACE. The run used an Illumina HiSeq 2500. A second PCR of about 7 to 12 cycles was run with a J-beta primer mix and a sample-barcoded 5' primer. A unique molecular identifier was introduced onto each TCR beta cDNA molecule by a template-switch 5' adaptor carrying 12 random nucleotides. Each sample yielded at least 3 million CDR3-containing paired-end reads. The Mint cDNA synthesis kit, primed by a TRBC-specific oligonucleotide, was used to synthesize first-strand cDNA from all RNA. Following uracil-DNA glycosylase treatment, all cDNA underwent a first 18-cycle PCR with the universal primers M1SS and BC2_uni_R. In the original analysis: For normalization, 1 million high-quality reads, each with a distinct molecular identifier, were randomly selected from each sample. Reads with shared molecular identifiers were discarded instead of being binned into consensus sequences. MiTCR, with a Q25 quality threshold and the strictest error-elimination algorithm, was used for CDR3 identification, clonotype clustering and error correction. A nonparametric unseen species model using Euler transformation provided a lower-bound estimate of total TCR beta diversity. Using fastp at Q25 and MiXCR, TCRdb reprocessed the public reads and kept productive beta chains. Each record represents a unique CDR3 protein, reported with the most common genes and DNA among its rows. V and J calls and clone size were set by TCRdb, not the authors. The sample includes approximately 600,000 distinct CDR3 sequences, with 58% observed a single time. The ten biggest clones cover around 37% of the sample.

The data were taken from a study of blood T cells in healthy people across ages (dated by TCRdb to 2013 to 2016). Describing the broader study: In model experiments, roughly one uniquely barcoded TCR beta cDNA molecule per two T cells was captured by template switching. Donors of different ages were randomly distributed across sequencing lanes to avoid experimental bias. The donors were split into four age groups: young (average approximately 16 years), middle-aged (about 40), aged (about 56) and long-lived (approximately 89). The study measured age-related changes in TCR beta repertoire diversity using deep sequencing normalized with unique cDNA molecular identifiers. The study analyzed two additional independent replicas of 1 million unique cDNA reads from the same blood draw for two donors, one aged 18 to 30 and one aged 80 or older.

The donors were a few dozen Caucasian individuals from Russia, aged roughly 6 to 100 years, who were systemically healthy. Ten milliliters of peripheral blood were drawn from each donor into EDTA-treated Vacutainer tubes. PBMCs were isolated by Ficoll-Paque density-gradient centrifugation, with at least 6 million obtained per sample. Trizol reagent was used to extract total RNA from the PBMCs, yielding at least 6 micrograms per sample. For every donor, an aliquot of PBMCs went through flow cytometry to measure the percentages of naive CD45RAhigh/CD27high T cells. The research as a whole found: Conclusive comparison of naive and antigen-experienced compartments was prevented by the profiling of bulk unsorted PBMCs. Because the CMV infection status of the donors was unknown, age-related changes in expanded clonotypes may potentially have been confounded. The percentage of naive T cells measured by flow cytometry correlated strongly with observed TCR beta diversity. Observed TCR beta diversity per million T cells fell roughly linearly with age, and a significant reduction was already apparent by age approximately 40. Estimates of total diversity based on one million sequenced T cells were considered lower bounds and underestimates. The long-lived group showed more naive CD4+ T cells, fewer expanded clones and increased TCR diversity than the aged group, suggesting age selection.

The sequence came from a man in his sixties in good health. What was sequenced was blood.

The DNA reads as follows: TGTGCCATCAGTGAAGGAGGGACAGGGGGCTCCTACGAGCAGTACTTC. It encodes CAISEGGTGGSYEQYF. The chain is assembled from TRBV10-3 and TRBJ2-7; 11 bases in between match TRBD1. From the cysteine through the phenylalanine, the CDR3 covers 16 amino acids. Left in the record is the CDR3 DNA by itself, 48 bases read in frame from the first base. In the germline V gene, CDR1 corresponds to ENHRY and CDR2 to SYGVKD. Unmatched junction bases come to 4, with V trimmed by 3 bases and J by 0 bases.